This TCR beta chain is drawn from a study of radiotherapy plus CTLA-4 blockade in lung cancer. In germline, CDR1 is SNHLY, CDR2 FYNNEI. This CDR3 region has 14 residues. V lost 6 bases, J lost 2 bases, and 6 bases stayed unmatched. This clone has more than one count but fewer than ten. Generated by immunoSEQ multiplex PCR, the TCRdb table keeps only in-frame clones and is missing some. Of 86,000 or so clones in the sample, 78% are singletons; the top ten hold 3.5% to 4.5%. The TCR originated in a human donor with non-small cell lung cancer who had a partial response to radiotherapy plus ipilimumab. Some clones in this sample may be carry-over from other donors' samples. The starting material was peripheral blood, obtained from a patient treated with radiotherapy plus ipilimumab. This chain links TRBV2 with TRBJ1-2; 7 positions match TRBD1. CDR3 nucleotides: TGTGCCAGCAGGACACAGGGGCTAAACTATGGCTACACCTTC. Translating gives CASRTQGLNYGYTF.